These 21 T cell receptor beta chains share one sample of origin, sequenced in a study of blood T cell repertoires in COVID-19. Sequenced by immunoSEQ multiplex PCR; TCRdb stores in-frame clones only, minus some. The profile covers 200,000 to 250,000 clones, with 86% appearing a single time and around 2% taken by the ten largest. The source material was PBMCs or T cells enriched from blood (not recorded which). Receptors originate from a woman between 45 and 65 years old who had recovered from COVID-19.

This clone was seen just once. V usage is TRBV24-1 and J usage is TRBJ2-7; TRBD2 aligns across 11 bases. Germline assignment: CDR1 KGHDR and CDR2 SFDVKD. The V segment lost 5 bases and the J segment 4 bases; nucleotides outside the gene matches: 9. The CDR3 spans 16 residues. CDR3 nucleotide sequence: TGTGCCACCAGTGCCCTTGGACTAGCGGGTGCGTACGAGCAGTACTTC. It is translated as CATSALGLAGAYEQYF.

V is TRBV9 and J is TRBJ1-2; 12 nucleotides line up with TRBD1. This CDR3 has 15 amino acids. V was clipped by 3 bases and J by 8 bases; unmatched bases: 8. The germline gives CDR1 SGDLS, CDR2 YYNGEE. The CDR3 is CASSGPGQGANGYTF. The CDR3 coding sequence is TGTGCCAGCAGCGGTCCGGGACAGGGGGCAAACGGCTACACCTTC. Complete variable domain (other parts from reference TRBV9 and TRBJ1-2): DSGVTQTPKHLITATGQRVTLRCSPRSGDLSVYWYQQSLDQGLQFLIQYYNGEERAKGNILERFSAQQFPDLHSELNLSSLELGDSALYFCASSGPGQGANGYTFGSGTRLTVV.

Only a few counts were recorded for this clone. This chain links TRBV28 with TRBJ1-2; 8 nucleotides agree with TRBD1. The junction had 11 bases not matched to a gene; V was cut back by 8 bases and J by 6 bases. This CDR3 comprises 14 residues. Germline V gene data show CDR1 as MDHEN and CDR2 as SYDVKM. CDR3 DNA sequence: TGTGCCAGCCGCTTCGAGGACAGGGTTAATGGCTACACCTTC. The encoded protein is CASRFEDRVNGYTF.

The J gene is TRBJ2-5, the V gene TRBV5-8; tentative D call: TRBD1 (5 bases). Germline-derived CDR1 and CDR2 are SGHTS and YDEGEE. This CDR3 is 13 amino acids long. Trimming shortened V by 2 bases and J by 1 base, and 6 bases separated the two germline ends. Here the CDR3 reads CASSFDSQETQYF. CDR3 DNA: TGTGCCAGCAGCTTTGACAGCCAAGAGACCCAGTACTTC.

The rearrangement joins TRBV18 to TRBJ1-2; 12 bases are shared with TRBD1. The trim removed 6 bases at V and 7 bases at J, leaving 6 bases unmatched. The germline gives CDR1 KGHSH, CDR2 LQKENI. The CDR3 has 14 amino acids. The CDR3 here is CASSRGTGGGGYTF. In DNA form, the CDR3 reads TGTGCCAGCTCCCGCGGGACAGGGGGCGGTGGCTACACCTTC.

This chain links TRBV6-2 or TRBV6-3 with TRBJ2-5, with D possibly matching TRBD2 (6 bases). Germline V gene lookup returns CDR1 MNHEY and CDR2 SVGEGT. V gave up 2 bases and J gave up 2 bases, with 15 bases separating them. This CDR3 is 16 amino acids long. Written as DNA, the CDR3 is TGTGCCAGCAGTTACCCGTCGACTAGGCCGCAAGAGACCCAGTACTTC. This encodes CASSYPSTRPQETQYF.

This chain joins TRBV28 and TRBJ2-2; the match to TRBD2 covers 14 bases. With V trimmed by 6 bases and J by 1 base, 10 bases remained unmatched. The CDR3 is made up of 19 amino acids. Germline V lookup: CDR1 MDHEN, CDR2 SYDVKM. Here the CDR3 reads CASSLPGLAGVGNTGELFF. The CDR3 DNA reads TGTGCCAGCAGCCTGCCGGGACTAGCGGGAGTTGGGAACACCGGGGAGCTGTTTTTT.

The rearrangement links TRBV27 to TRBJ2-7; perhaps TRBD1 as D (6 bases). Trimming removed 2 bases from V and 9 bases from J, with 14 bases in between. Germline CDR1 is MNHEY and CDR2 is SMNVEV (reference sequence). This CDR3 is 13 amino acids long. In nucleotides, the CDR3 is TGTGCCAGCAGTTTAAGGACAGCCTCTGGGCAGTACTTC. Its protein product is CASSLRTASGQYF.

The V gene is TRBV5-6, the J gene TRBJ2-7, with no clear D. CDR3 size: 14 residues. Trimming shortened V by 0 bases and J by 1 base, and 8 bases separated the two germline ends. Germline values: CDR1 SGHDT, CDR2 YYEEEE. CDR3 loop: CASSLGRRSYEQYF. CDR3 bases: TGTGCCAGCAGCTTGGGCCGCAGGTCCTACGAGCAGTACTTC.

The CDR3 DNA reads TGTGCCAGCAGGAGTAAACACCGGAGCTCCTATAATTCACCCCTCCACTTT. This encodes CASRSKHRSSYNSPLHF. The chain couples TRBV21-1 to TRBJ1-6. TRBV21-1 is a known pseudogene. This CDR3 is 17 amino acids long.

The CDR3: CASSFWDRGNNEQFF. As DNA, the CDR3 is TGTGCCAGCAGTTTTTGGGACAGGGGAAACAATGAGCAGTTCTTC. The J gene is TRBJ2-1, the V gene TRBV27; 10 bases map to TRBD1. The germline V gene encodes CDR1 MNHEY and CDR2 SMNVEV (reference sequence). V shed 3 bases, J shed 5 bases, and the junction held 4 bases outside the gene matches. This CDR3 region has 15 residues.

The V and J genes are TRBV3-1 (or the pseudogene TRBV3-2) and TRBJ2-3; D perhaps matches TRBD1 (5 bases). Trimming took 0 bases from V and 5 from J, leaving 12 bases between them. CDR3 length: 15 residues. The V gene's germline CDR1 is LGHDT and CDR2 YNNKEL (reference sequence). The DNA for the CDR3 is TGTGCCAGCAGCCAAGATCTTCCCAGGGAAGATACGCAGTATTTT. This translates into CASSQDLPREDTQYF.

J is TRBJ2-3 and V is TRBV7-2; 9 bases fit TRBD2. Germline V CDR1 and CDR2: SGHTA, FQGNSA. Losses at the gene ends were 2 bases for V and 6 bases for J; bases not matched to a gene: 12. The CDR3 has 17 amino acids. CDR3 sequence (DNA): TGTGCCAGCAGCTTAAAGTCTGCGGGGGGGCCGCGGGATACGCAGTATTTT. It is translated as CASSLKSAGGPRDTQYF.

The V and J genes are TRBV18 and TRBJ1-3; no reliable D call. CDR1 and CDR2 (germline): KGHSH, LQKENI. This CDR3 contains 15 residues. Trimming shortened V by 3 bases and J by 0 bases, and 9 bases separated the two germline ends. The CDR3: CASSPVRSSGNTIYF. In nucleotides, the CDR3 is TGTGCCAGCTCACCGGTCCGGAGCTCTGGAAACACCATATATTTT.

The chain employs TRBV7-9 and TRBJ2-1, with 11 bases aligning to TRBD2. The CDR3 length is 19 residues. In germline, CDR1 is SEHNR, CDR2 FQNEAQ (reference sequence). Trimming took 4 bases from V and 4 from J; bases not matched to a gene: 15. DNA for the CDR3: TGTGCCAGCAGCTCTACGACGGTGACTAGCGGGGTGTTGTACAATGAGCAGTTCTTC. This gives the protein CASSSTTVTSGVLYNEQFF.

The V and J genes are TRBV19 and TRBJ1-2; D is possibly TRBD1 (5 bases). Trimming removed 6 bases at V and 4 bases at J, with 9 bases between. The germline V gene has CDR1 LNHDA and CDR2 SQIVND (reference sequence). The CDR3 has 12 residues. CDR3 protein: CASSPGIYGYTF. The CDR3 bases are TGTGCCAGTAGCCCAGGGATCTATGGCTACACCTTC.

This chain links TRBV5-1 with TRBJ1-4, with D unclear. Trimming stripped 3 bases from V and 4 bases from J, with 10 bases between. Looked up from germline, CDR1 is SGHRS and CDR2 is YFSETQ. The CDR3 loop spans 14 amino acids. The CDR3, as DNA: TGCGCCAGCAGCTCGGGAGGACGTAATGAAAAACTGTTTTTT. Amino acids: CASSSGGRNEKLFF. The entire variable domain, with the rest obtained from reference TRBV5-1 and TRBJ1-4, is as follows: KAGVTQTPRYLIKTRGQQVTLSCSPISGHRSVSWYQQTPGQGLQFLFEYFSETQRNKGNFPGRFSGRQFSNSRSEMNVSTLELGDSALYLCASSSGGRNEKLFFGSGTQLSVL.

The V gene is TRBV7-9, the J gene TRBJ2-6; D uncertain. This CDR3 is built from 16 residues. Looked up from germline, CDR1 is SEHNR and CDR2 is FQNEAQ (reference sequence). Between the trimmed V and J ends, which lost 6 bases and 4 bases, there was a span of 16 bases. This CDR3 reads CASRPTKKEGANVLTF. The CDR3 bases are TGTGCCAGCAGACCGACGAAAAAGGAGGGGGCCAACGTCCTGACTTTC.

V and J are TRBV2 and TRBJ2-3; 12 bases agree with TRBD1. CDR3 length: 14 amino acids. The germline gives CDR1 SNHLY, CDR2 FYNNEI. V gave up 6 bases and J gave up 6 bases; unmatched junction bases: 4. The CDR3 nucleotides read TGTGCCAGCAGACCGGGACAGGGGGCGGATACGCAGTATTTT. Translating gives CASRPGQGADTQYF.

The genes are TRBV5-5 and TRBJ2-2, with TRBD1 identical over 7 bases. The germline gives CDR1 SGHKS, CDR2 YYEKEE (reference sequence). This CDR3 comprises 15 residues. V gave up 6 bases and J gave up 0 bases; unmatched junction bases: 5. CDR3 sequence (DNA): TGTGCCAGCACCAGGGACAGCTCGAACACCGGGGAGCTGTTTTTT. Protein sequence: CASTRDSSNTGELFF.

The sample holds one count of this clone. V usage is TRBV18 and J usage is TRBJ2-5; D unclear. The CDR3 has 12 residues. CDR1 and CDR2 from the germline V gene are KGHSH and LQKENI. V was trimmed by 6 bases and J by 1 base, leaving 6 bases between them. The CDR3 region has the DNA TGTGCCAGCTCGCGAAGCCAAGAGACCCAGTACTTC. Residues: CASSRSQETQYF.